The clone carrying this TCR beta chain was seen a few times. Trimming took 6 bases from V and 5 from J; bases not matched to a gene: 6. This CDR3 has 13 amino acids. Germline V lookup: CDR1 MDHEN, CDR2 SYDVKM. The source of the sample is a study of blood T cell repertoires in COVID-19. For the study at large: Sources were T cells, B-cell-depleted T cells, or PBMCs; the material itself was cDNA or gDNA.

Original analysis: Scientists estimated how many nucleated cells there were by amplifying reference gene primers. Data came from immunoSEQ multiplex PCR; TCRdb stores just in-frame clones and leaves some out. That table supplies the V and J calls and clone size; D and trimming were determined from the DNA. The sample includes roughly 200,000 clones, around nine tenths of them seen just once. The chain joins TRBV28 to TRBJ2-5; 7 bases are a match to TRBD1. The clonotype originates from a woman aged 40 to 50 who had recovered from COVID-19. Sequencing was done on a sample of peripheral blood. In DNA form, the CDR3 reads TGTGCCAGCAGACTGGACAGGCGGGAGACCCAGTACTTC. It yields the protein CASRLDRRETQYF. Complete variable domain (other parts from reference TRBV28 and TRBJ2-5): DVKVTQSSRYLVKRTGEKVFLECVQDMDHENMFWYRQDPGLGLRLIYFSYDVKMKEKGDIPEGYSVSREKKERFSLILESASTNQTSMYLCASRLDRRETQYFGPGTRLLVL.